The 24 T cell receptor beta chains given below trace back to one sample, sequenced in a study of shared clonotypes between healthy human individuals. The assay was immunoSEQ multiplex PCR, and TCRdb's table has in-frame clones only and misses some. Found here are about 460,000 clones, around 77% of them singletons; the top ten hold around 12%. What was sequenced was PBMCs. These receptors were taken from a woman aged 40 to 49 in good health. Some clones in this sample may be carry-over from other donors' samples.

The chain employs TRBV2 and TRBJ2-2; 7 nucleotides align to TRBD1. With V trimmed by 2 bases and J by 4 bases, 4 bases remained unmatched. In germline, CDR1 is SNHLY, CDR2 FYNNEI. CDR3 size: 15 residues. CDR3 residues: CASSELQGTTGELFF. In nucleotides, the CDR3 is TGTGCCAGCAGTGAATTACAGGGGACCACCGGGGAGCTGTTTTTT.

The rearrangement uses TRBV11-2 and TRBJ2-1, with D possibly being TRBD1 (6 bases). Germline V CDR1 and CDR2: SGHAT, FQNNGV. The CDR3 covers 14 residues. The V end lost 0 bases, the J end lost 12 bases, and 15 bases lay between the germline ends. CDR3 in DNA: TGTGCCAGCAGCTTAGATCGACGAATAGGGGGGCAGTTCTTC. Residues: CASSLDRRIGGQFF.

This clone has at least ten counts. This sample also contains other DNA sequences that code for the same CDR3. The rearrangement uses TRBV10-2 and TRBJ2-7; 9 bases are shared with TRBD2. The ends lost 10 bases at V and 0 bases at J; junction bases unmatched: 7. CDR3 length equals 14 residues. The germline V gene encodes CDR1 WSHSY and CDR2 SAAADI. The CDR3 here is CATRFSGSSYEQYF. CDR3 coding DNA: TGCGCCACCCGTTTTAGCGGGAGCTCCTACGAGCAGTACTTC.

This sequence joins TRBV6-7 and TRBJ2-1, with D possibly matching TRBD1 (6 bases). TRBV6-7 is noted as an ORF with a role that remains uncertain. V was clipped by 2 bases and J by 5 bases, with 13 bases between them. The CDR3 spans 15 residues. Here the CDR3 reads CASSYLGQRDNEQFF. CDR3 in DNA: TGTGCCAGCAGTTACCTCGGACAGAGAGACAATGAGCAGTTCTTC.

The rearrangement links TRBV7-2 to TRBJ2-3, with D perhaps TRBD1 or TRBD2 (5 bases each). Trimming shortened V by 1 base and J by 0 bases, and 8 bases separated the two germline ends. The CDR3 extends over 15 amino acids. Germline V lookup: CDR1 SGHTA, CDR2 FQGNSA. Here the CDR3 reads CASSLVGTSTDTQYF. The CDR3 DNA reads as TGTGCCAGCAGCTTAGTCGGGACGAGCACAGATACGCAGTATTTT.

The chain recombines TRBV28 with TRBJ1-5; TRBD1 aligns across 7 bases. The germline V gene has CDR1 MDHEN and CDR2 SYDVKM. The CDR3 runs 15 residues. V shed 6 bases, J shed 3 bases, and the junction held 8 bases outside the gene matches. CDR3 in amino acids: CASRQTGRNNQPQHF. The CDR3 DNA sequence: TGTGCCAGCAGACAGACAGGGAGAAACAATCAGCCCCAGCATTTT.

The rearrangement uses TRBV6-5 and TRBJ1-2; weak D call: TRBD1 (5 bases). V dropped 6 bases and J dropped 1 base, with 6 bases sitting between them. CDR1 MNHEY and CDR2 SVGAGI come from the germline V gene. The CDR3 runs 12 residues. CDR3 protein: CASSQGNYGYTF. CDR3 DNA sequence: TGTGCCAGCAGCCAGGGTAACTATGGCTACACCTTC.

Details on this clone: A read error likely explains this, since a far larger clone differs by one base. The chain has TRBV29-1 and TRBJ1-2, with D hard to call. The germline gives CDR1 SQVTM, CDR2 ANQGSEA. This CDR3 has 15 residues. V lost 4 bases, J lost 0 bases, and 15 bases lay in between. This chain's CDR3 is CSVAVAGTANYGYTF. CDR3 nucleotides: TGCAGCGTTGCTGTGGCGGGCACAGCTAACTATGGCTACACCTTC.

The V gene is TRBV28, the J gene TRBJ2-7; D is unclear. CDR1 and CDR2 from the germline V gene are MDHEN and SYDVKM. V dropped 5 bases and J dropped 0 bases, with 8 bases sitting between them. The CDR3 runs 13 residues. CDR3 bases: TGTGCCAGCAGTCAACGGTACTCCTACGAGCAGTACTTC. Amino acid sequence: CASSQRYSYEQYF.

J is TRBJ1-2 and V is TRBV5-6, with TRBD1 matching over 8 bases. The CDR3 is 16 amino acids. The V gene end was trimmed by 4 bases and the J gene end by 2 bases; junction bases not matched to a gene: 10. The germline CDR1 and CDR2 sequences are SGHDT and YYEEEE. In nucleotides, the CDR3 is TGTGCCAGCAGCCCGGCTTACCGGACAGGGAACTATGGCTACACCTTC. Protein: CASSPAYRTGNYGYTF.

This rearrangement joins TRBV27 to TRBJ1-4, with a weak D call TRBD1 (5 bases). The CDR3 has 15 amino acids. Deletions cut 2 bases from V and 1 base from J, with 8 bases between. The germline V gene has CDR1 MNHEY and CDR2 SMNVEV (reference sequence). The CDR3 here is CASSLRQGTNEKLFF. Here the CDR3 DNA reads TGTGCCAGCAGTTTACGGCAGGGAACTAATGAAAAACTGTTTTTT.

V gene TRBV19 combines with J gene TRBJ2-7; the match to TRBD2 covers 12 bases. This CDR3 comprises 16 residues. With 4 bases clipped from V and 3 bases from J, the junction kept 7 bases outside the gene matches. Germline V gene data show CDR1 as LNHDA and CDR2 as SQIVND (reference sequence). The CDR3 nucleotides read TGTGCCAGTAGTACATCCGGGACTAGCGGGTTCTACGAGCAGTACTTC. Protein: CASSTSGTSGFYEQYF. The variable domain in full, completed from reference TRBV19 and TRBJ2-7, reads DGGITQSPKYLFRKEGQNVTLSCEQNLNHDAMYWYRQDPGQGLRLIYYSQIVNDFQKGDIAEGYSVSREKKESFPLTVTSAQKNPTAFYLCASSTSGTSGFYEQYFGPGTRLTVT.

The chain combines TRBV5-8 with TRBJ2-3, with 8 nucleotides matching TRBD2. The CDR3 runs to 15 residues. Trimming took 4 bases from V and 0 from J; bases not matched to a gene: 4. Germline V gene data show CDR1 as SGHTS and CDR2 as YDEGEE. The CDR3 region is CASSMTSVSTDTQYF. The DNA for the CDR3 is TGTGCCAGCAGCATGACTAGCGTAAGCACAGATACGCAGTATTTT.

This clone was recorded a few times. The genes are TRBV2 and TRBJ2-2, with D possibly matching TRBD1 (5 bases). Between the trimmed V and J ends, which lost 8 bases and 0 bases, there was a span of 10 bases. CDR3 length equals 14 residues. CDR1 is SNHLY and CDR2 is FYNNEI in the germline V gene. CDR3 sequence: CASADSANTGELFF. The CDR3 nucleotides read TGTGCCAGCGCTGACAGCGCGAACACCGGGGAGCTGTTTTTT. Combining the CDR3 with reference TRBV2 and TRBJ2-2 gives the whole variable domain EPEVTQTPSHQVTQMGQEVILRCVPISNHLYFYWYRQILGQKVEFLVSFYNNEISEKSEIFDDQFSVERPDGSNFTLKIRSTKLEDSAMYFCASADSANTGELFFGEGSRLTVL.

This clone has just a few counts. Mismatch with germline at one junction end may stem from a read error. The same CDR3 can be traced to other DNA sequences in this sample. The gene calls are TRBV30 and TRBJ2-3; unclear D gene. Looked up from germline, CDR1 is GTSNPN and CDR2 is SVGIG (reference sequence). The CDR3 has 14 residues. The CDR3 DNA sequence: TGTGCCTGGAGTGTAGCGTACGCAACAGATACGCAATATTTT. As protein: CAWSVAYATDTQYF.

The chain links TRBV7-6 to TRBJ2-3; D call uncertain. The CDR3 loop spans 15 amino acids. V lost 4 bases and J 4 bases, leaving 15 bases between the germline ends. Germline assignment: CDR1 SGHVS and CDR2 FNYEAQ. CDR3 protein: CASSSRGVWADTQYF. As DNA, the CDR3 is TGTGCCAGCAGCTCACGTGGGGTGTGGGCAGATACGCAGTATTTT.

The chain employs TRBV10-3 and TRBJ2-5; D perhaps matches TRBD2 (6 bases). The CDR3 is 13 residues long. Germline CDR1 reads ENHRY; CDR2 reads SYGVKD. V was shortened by 3 bases and J by 5 bases, with 10 bases between the two germline ends. Here the CDR3 reads CAISDWGEETQYF. DNA of the CDR3: TGTGCCATCAGTGATTGGGGGGAGGAGACCCAGTACTTC.

With regard to this clone: Given a much more abundant clone one base away, this may be a read error. This sequence joins TRBV21-1 and TRBJ2-4; the listed D gene, TRBD2, was not tested against the DNA. TRBV21-1 is a recognized pseudogene. The CDR3 totals 17 residues. The CDR3 bases are TGTGCCAGCAGCCCGACGGCTAGCGGGAGACGCAAAAACATTCAGTACTTC. Protein sequence: CASSPTASGRRKNIQYF.

The chain employs TRBV27 and TRBJ2-2; the D is unclear. Germline CDR1 and CDR2: MNHEY and SMNVEV (reference sequence). The V gene lost 10 bases and the J gene lost 8 bases, with 20 bases spanning the gap. The CDR3 length is 14 residues. The CDR3 DNA follows: TGTGCCACAGGCGTCGGCCCTACCCCAGGGGAGCTGTTTTTT. It encodes CATGVGPTPGELFF.

The chain's CDR3 is CASSRTASSYNEQFF. In DNA, the CDR3 is TGCGCCAGCAGTCGGACGGCAAGCTCCTACAATGAGCAGTTCTTC. The chain has TRBV5-1 and TRBJ2-1; D unclear. Germline lookup yields CDR1 SGHRS and CDR2 YFSETQ. V shed 5 bases and J shed 0 bases, with 12 bases lying between them. CDR3 length: 15 amino acids.

The chain has TRBV14 and TRBJ2-3; 11 bases map to TRBD2. V shed 3 bases, J shed 2 bases, and the junction held 7 bases outside the gene matches. This CDR3 is built from 17 residues. Germline-derived CDR1 and CDR2 are SGHDN and FVKESK. The CDR3 reads CASSQGGLADHTDTQYF. Here the CDR3 DNA reads TGTGCCAGCAGCCAGGGGGGACTAGCGGATCACACAGATACGCAGTATTTT.

This chain connects TRBV29-1 to TRBJ1-5, with 9 bases aligning to TRBD1. The J segment lost 4 bases and the V segment lost 4 bases, leaving 5 bases of the junction unmatched. This CDR3 has 14 amino acids. Germline values: CDR1 SQVTM, CDR2 ANQGSEA. The CDR3, as DNA: TGCAGCGTTGGGACAGGGGCCGGGAATCAGCCCCAGCATTTT. Translating it yields CSVGTGAGNQPQHF.

This chain joins TRBV10-3 and TRBJ1-2, with D possibly TRBD1 on 5 matching bases. This CDR3 has 14 amino acids. Germline CDR1 reads ENHRY; CDR2 reads SYGVKD. Between the trimmed V and J ends, which lost 4 bases and 3 bases, there was a span of 12 bases. CDR3 DNA sequence: TGTGCCATCAGTGCCGGGGGGAGGGACTATGGCTACACCTTC. The encoded protein is CAISAGGRDYGYTF.

V is TRBV23-1 and J is TRBJ2-3; D is perhaps TRBD1 or TRBD2 (6 bases each). TRBV23-1 is labeled an ORF, and its function is uncertain. This CDR3 spans 15 amino acids. Trimming shortened V by 0 bases and J by 4 bases, and 11 bases separated the two germline ends. CDR3 DNA: TGCGCCAGCAGTCAATCTGCGGGGACACCAGATACGCAGTATTTT. It is translated as CASSQSAGTPDTQYF.